Detailed here is one T cell receptor (beta chain). In its sample, this clonotype was seen a few times. The antigen it binds to is not known. It has no much larger one-base neighbor in the sample; base qualities were not kept. TRB repertoires were amplified from approximately 250-500 ng of genomic DNA extracted from blood. The data originate from a study of T and B cells in COVID-19 patients (dated by TCRdb to the early 2020s). As for the study more broadly: Using TRB and IGH repertoire sequencing of peripheral blood, the study characterized adaptive immunity in COVID-19 patients who had active infection or had recovered. A recovered cohort comprised roughly 18 patients contributing 20 samples, mostly after mild to moderate COVID-19 managed as outpatients. Patients in the recovered cohort had a median age of almost 35 years, compared with roughly 67 years for patients in the active-infection cohort. Of the approximately 21 patients in the active-infection cohort, about a dozen were critically ill and needed mechanical ventilation or ECMO. Comorbidities linked to unfavorable COVID-19 outcome were present in about 90% of the roughly 20 patients in the active-infection cohort. The TCR and BCR sequence repository comprised over 35 patients and approximately 69 time points, with over 8 million TCR sequences analysed. Two patients were in both the active and recovered cohorts because samples existed from active disease and from after recovery. An age-matched reference group of fewer than 45 healthy donors negative for COVID-19 antibodies was used as the comparison for repertoire analyses. Up to roughly 10 follow-up blood samples were collected per patient, with some samples spanning different disease stages in the same individual. Results and caveats for the whole study, not just this receptor: The recovered cohort had approximately 2,200 exclusive TCR clusters, including about 34 low-pGen clusters. Specific T cell subsets (CD4+/Treg/CD8+) and sorted SARS-CoV-2-responsive or tetramer+ T cells had not yet been sequenced, and these experiments were ongoing. Strongly skewed TRBV/TRBJ gene usage was reported in patients with COVID-19. Few blood samples were available from mildly ill patients while symptoms were present or from severe cases at early time points. During active COVID-19 the TRB repertoires were highly clonal, but at recovery diversity and richness rose above the levels seen in healthy donors. The reported TCR clusters were said to need prospective validation before any clinical use. The size of the cohort was considered insufficient for assessing HLA contributions to COVID-19 susceptibility or severity.

Instrument used: Illumina MiSeq. Multiplex PCR with BIOMED2 TRB-A/B primer pools was used to amplify TRB rearrangements. Illumina-compatible adapters and 7-nucleotide sample barcodes were added to the amplicons in two consecutive PCRs. All library PCRs used Phusion HS II polymerase. The amplicons were purified from gel with the NucleoSpin Gel and PCR Clean-up kit, measured on Qubit, and then pooled at approximately 4 nM. The quality of the amplicon pool was checked on an Agilent 2100 Bioanalyzer prior to Illumina next-generation sequencing. As for the authors' bioinformatics: Annotation of TRB rearrangements was performed with MiXCR 3.0.8 using the default MiXCR reference library. Sequences with fewer than 2 reads and non-productive reads were filtered out, and every unique CDR3 nucleotide sequence was treated as a single clone. R 3.5.1 was used to calculate clonality, diversity, richness and V-J gene usage. GLIPH2 was used to cluster TCRs by CDR3 similarity, and OLGA was used to calculate generation probabilities. Only GLIPH2 clusters containing at least four unique TCR clonotypes present in at least three individuals were kept. Clones were called with MiXCR by TCRdb after fastp trimmed the public reads at Q25, and only in-frame beta chains were retained. A single entry per CDR3 protein holds the most common genes and DNA from its merged rows. The V and J calls follow TCRdb's processing rather than the paper's. Within this sample are 15,000 or so distinct CDR3 sequences, with around a quarter of them counted one time only. Under 3.5% of the sample lies in the top ten.

Spanning cysteine to phenylalanine, the CDR3 consists of 13 amino acids. Left in the record is the CDR3 DNA by itself, 39 bases read in frame from the first base. Trimming at the junction amounts to 4 bases on V and 7 bases on J, and the germline ends lie 14 bases apart. Reading the germline V gene gives CDR1 SGHDT and CDR2 YYEEEE. The TCR comes from a human donor who had recovered from COVID-19. The rearrangement joined TRBV5-6 to TRBJ2-5; tentative D gene TRBD1, with 7 bases matching. What was sequenced was blood. The CDR3 region reads CASSDRQGGTQYF. DNA sequence: TGTGCCAGCAGCGACCGACAGGGAGGGACCCAGTACTTC. Full variable domain (CDR3 extended with the reference TRBV5-6 and TRBJ2-5 proteins): DAGVTQSPTHLIKTRGQQVTLRCSPKSGHDTVSWYQQALGQGPQFIFQYYEEEERQRGNFPDRFSGHQFPNYSSELNVNALLLGDSALYLCASSDRQGGTQYFGPGTRLLVL.